The 26 T cell receptor beta chains in this list originate from one sample, sequenced in a study of shared clonotypes between healthy human individuals. Measured with immunoSEQ multiplex PCR; TCRdb has only the in-frame clones, and not every one. Here the sample spans about 2.4 million clones, 90% to 95% being singletons. Sequencing input: naive CD4+ T cells sorted from blood. Subset meaning: CD45RA+ positively selected. These receptors were collected from a man aged 18 to 29 in good health.

This chain's CDR3 is CASSGPTETQYF. As DNA, the CDR3 is TGCGCCAGCAGTGGGCCCACGGAGACCCAGTACTTC. The chain recombines TRBV10-1 with TRBJ2-5; D not certain. The germline V gene has CDR1 WNHNN and CDR2 SYGVQD (reference sequence). The V and J ends lost 4 bases and 5 bases respectively, with 8 bases between them. The CDR3 is made up of 12 amino acids.

V and J are TRBV6-1 and TRBJ2-3; 14 positions agree with TRBD2. This CDR3 is built from 16 residues. Germline CDR1 MNHNS, CDR2 SASEGT. V shed 2 bases, J shed 4 bases, and the junction held 2 bases outside the gene matches. The CDR3 DNA is TGTGCCAGCAGTGAACAGACTAGCGGGGGGGCAGATACGCAGTATTTT. Its translation: CASSEQTSGGADTQYF.

The rearrangement joins TRBV19 to TRBJ2-1, with 8 bases matching TRBD2. Germline CDR1 and CDR2: LNHDA and SQIVND (reference sequence). The CDR3 totals 14 residues. J was trimmed by 13 bases and V by 1 base; bases with no gene match: 9. The CDR3 coding sequence is TGTGCCAGTAGTATAGGAGGTAGCGGGACGGAACAGTTCTTC. Protein product: CASSIGGSGTEQFF.

This chain joins TRBV6-1 and TRBJ1-2; 10 bases fit TRBD1. This CDR3 contains 16 residues. Germline loops: CDR1 MNHNS, CDR2 SASEGT. V lost 3 bases and J lost 4; bases outside the gene matches: 8. CDR3 DNA: TGTGCCAGCAGTGATCGGGGACAGGGGTCCTTCTATGGCTACACCTTC. It encodes CASSDRGQGSFYGYTF.

The gene calls are TRBV18 and TRBJ1-2, with D maybe TRBD1 (5 bases). Germline V CDR1 and CDR2: KGHSH, LQKENI. V lost 5 bases and J lost 2, with 12 bases in between. This CDR3 has 14 amino acids. CDR3 sequence (DNA): TGTGCCAGCTCAGCAGGGCTAGCGAACTATGGCTACACCTTC. Translating it yields CASSAGLANYGYTF.

The sample holds a few counts of this clone. The chain couples TRBV6-5 to TRBJ1-1; D is undetermined. The V gene lost 0 bases and the J gene lost 7 bases, with 15 bases spanning the gap. CDR1 is MNHEY, CDR2 SVGAGI, per germline. The CDR3 spans 15 residues. The CDR3 region is CASSYSNSGGGEAFF. In DNA, the CDR3 is TGTGCCAGCAGTTACTCTAACTCCGGTGGAGGTGAAGCTTTCTTT.

The rearrangement joins TRBV15 to TRBJ1-4; D might be TRBD1 (5 bases). V gave up 8 bases and J gave up 5 bases, with 12 bases separating them. Germline V gene data show CDR1 as LNHNV and CDR2 as YYDKDF (reference sequence). The CDR3 has 13 residues. The CDR3 DNA follows: TGTGCCACCCGACAGCCTGGGAATGAAAAACTGTTTTTT. This translates into CATRQPGNEKLFF.

The CDR3 loop is CAWSVLFQETQYF. The CDR3 DNA follows: TGTGCCTGGAGTGTACTTTTCCAAGAGACCCAGTACTTC. V usage is TRBV30 and J usage is TRBJ2-5; D not resolved. CDR3 length equals 13 residues. The germline V gene encodes CDR1 GTSNPN and CDR2 SVGIG (reference sequence). Trimming removed 0 bases at V and 1 base at J, with 6 bases between. Variable domain in full (rest from reference TRBV30 and TRBJ2-5): SQTIHQWPATLVQPVGSPLSLECTVEGTSNPNLYWYRQAAGRGLQLLFYSVGIGQISSEVPQNLSASRPQDRQFILSSKKLLLSDSGFYLCAWSVLFQETQYFGPGTRLLVL.

On this clone itself: Other DNA sequences from this sample encode an identical CDR3 as well. The chain recombines TRBV6-5 with TRBJ2-2; TRBD2 might be the D (6 bases). The length of the CDR3 is 13 residues. The germline V gene has CDR1 MNHEY and CDR2 SVGAGI. Deletions cut 2 bases from V and 6 bases from J, with 7 bases between. The CDR3 region has the DNA TGTGCCAGCAGTTACGGGGAGGCCGGGGAGCTGTTTTTT. It specifies CASSYGEAGELFF.

This sequence joins TRBV11-2 and TRBJ2-1; TRBD2 aligns across 7 bases. CDR3 length: 15 residues. Germline V gene data show CDR1 as SGHAT and CDR2 as FQNNGV. V was pared by 1 base and J by 7 bases, with 7 bases of the junction left unmatched. The CDR3 loop reads CASSLVASGGNEQFF. The CDR3 region has the DNA TGTGCCAGCAGCTTAGTGGCTAGCGGAGGTAATGAGCAGTTCTTC.

In nucleotides, the CDR3 is TGTGCCATAGGGGCGGGGGGAAGCAATCAGCCCCAGCATTTT. Its translation is CAIGAGGSNQPQHF. This chain uses TRBV6-6 with TRBJ1-5; D possibly corresponds to TRBD1 (5 bases). The CDR3 length is 14 residues. CDR1 is MNHNY, CDR2 SVGAGI, per germline (reference sequence). The V and J ends lost 10 bases and 1 base respectively, with 14 bases between them.

A word on this clone: This specimen includes other DNA sequences encoding the same CDR3. V usage is TRBV5-1 and J usage is TRBJ2-3; 13 nucleotides align to TRBD2. This CDR3 contains 16 residues. After removal of 2 bases from V and 4 bases from J, the junction contained 4 bases not matched to a gene. CDR1 is SGHRS, CDR2 YFSETQ, per germline. Written as DNA, the CDR3 is TGCGCCAGCAGCTTAACTAGCGGGGGGGCCCCAGATACGCAGTATTTT. It codes for CASSLTSGGAPDTQYF.

The chain recombines TRBV7-8 with TRBJ2-7; 8 bases are shared with TRBD1. Germline V CDR1 and CDR2: SGHVS, FQNEAQ. The J segment lost 7 bases and the V segment lost 1 base, leaving 6 bases of the junction unmatched. CDR3 length: 14 residues. Here the CDR3 reads CASSLGQGTGEQYF. CDR3 sequence (DNA): TGTGCCAGCAGCTTAGGACAGGGGACCGGGGAGCAGTACTTC.

CDR3 DNA sequence: TGTGCCAGCAGCCAAATCGGAGGTGGTAATTCACCCCTCCACTTT. As protein: CASSQIGGGNSPLHF. The chain has TRBV16 and TRBJ1-6; D gene uncertain. The germline V and J ends were trimmed by 2 bases and 6 bases, with 11 bases remaining between them. Looked up from germline, CDR1 is KGHSY and CDR2 is FQNENV. This CDR3 is built from 15 residues.

The V gene is TRBV19, the J gene TRBJ1-3; 8 bases agree with TRBD1. Germline V gene sequence: CDR1 LNHDA, CDR2 SQIVND (reference sequence). This CDR3 has 14 amino acids. The V segment lost 5 bases and the J segment 3 bases; nucleotides outside the gene matches: 3. CDR3 nucleotides: TGTGCCAGTAGTCCGGACAGGGTTGGAAACACCATATATTTT. This codes for CASSPDRVGNTIYF.

The chain uses TRBV6-5 and TRBJ2-4; 11 bases are a match to TRBD1. Germline-derived CDR1 and CDR2 are MNHEY and SVGAGI. Losses at the gene ends were 4 bases for V and 8 bases for J; bases not matched to a gene: 4. The CDR3 is 14 residues long. Here the CDR3 reads CASSLGTGGHIQYF. For the CDR3, the DNA is TGTGCCAGCAGTTTGGGGACAGGGGGGCACATTCAGTACTTC.

This rearrangement joins TRBV2 to TRBJ2-7; 10 positions match TRBD1. In germline, CDR1 is SNHLY, CDR2 FYNNEI. J was trimmed by 5 bases and V by 10 bases; bases with no gene match: 14. The CDR3 sequence is 15 residues long. CDR3 sequence reads: CAILLRDRGTDEQYF. Here the CDR3 DNA reads TGTGCCATCCTCCTTCGGGACAGGGGAACGGACGAGCAGTACTTC.

This chain joins TRBV2 and TRBJ2-3, with 9 bases lining up with TRBD1. From germline, CDR1 is SNHLY and CDR2 FYNNEI. Losses at the gene ends were 10 bases for V and 2 bases for J; bases not matched to a gene: 7. The CDR3 loop spans 14 amino acids. The CDR3 region has the DNA TGTGCCACCTTGTGGGACAGGGCCACAGATACGCAGTATTTT. Translating it yields CATLWDRATDTQYF.

The V call is TRBV5-1, the J call TRBJ1-1, with TRBD1 matching over 10 bases. V lost 0 bases, J lost 7 bases, and 3 bases stayed unmatched. The length of the CDR3 is 14 residues. Germline V gene lookup returns CDR1 SGHRS and CDR2 YFSETQ. The CDR3 nucleotides read TGCGCCAGCAGCTTGGAGGGACAGGGGTTTGAAGCTTTCTTT. Amino acids: CASSLEGQGFEAFF.

This chain links TRBV2 with TRBJ2-1; a weak D match, TRBD2 (5 bases). V was pared by 6 bases and J by 10 bases, with 10 bases between. This CDR3 is 11 amino acids long. Per germline, CDR1 SNHLY and CDR2 FYNNEI. The CDR3 coding sequence is TGTGCCAGCAGAAGGGAGCTCGAGCAGTTCTTC. Its translation is CASRRELEQFF.

The chain has TRBV6-5 and TRBJ2-7; unclear D gene. Trimming pared 2 bases from V and 0 bases from J, leaving 8 bases between. Germline V gives CDR1 MNHEY, CDR2 SVGAGI. The CDR3 runs 14 residues. The CDR3, as DNA: TGTGCCAGCAGTTACGACCTGTTCTCCTACGAGCAGTACTTC. It specifies CASSYDLFSYEQYF.

This sequence joins TRBV11-2 and TRBJ1-4; the D is unclear. Germline CDR1 SGHAT, CDR2 FQNNGV. Trimming took off 5 bases at V and 3 bases at J, with 10 bases between the two ends. The length of the CDR3 is 14 residues. Written as DNA, the CDR3 is TGTGCCAGCAGCAGAGGGAGGTCTAATGAAAAACTGTTTTTT. Translating gives CASSRGRSNEKLFF.

V is TRBV10-3 and J is TRBJ1-3, with D unclear. V shed 4 bases and J shed 7 bases, with 11 bases lying between them. This CDR3 has 13 amino acids. Germline assignment: CDR1 ENHRY and CDR2 SYGVKD. The CDR3 is CAISGGTVNTIYF. The CDR3 DNA reads TGTGCCATCAGTGGAGGAACGGTTAACACCATATATTTT.

V gene TRBV28 combines with J gene TRBJ2-1; 13 positions agree with TRBD2. Germline V CDR1 and CDR2: MDHEN, SYDVKM. J gave up 0 bases and V 5 bases, and 4 bases lay outside the gene matches. The CDR3 runs to 17 residues. The CDR3: CASSTGTSGISYNEQFF. The CDR3 coding sequence is TGTGCCAGCAGTACCGGGACTAGCGGGATCTCCTACAATGAGCAGTTCTTC.

As for this clone: The junction does not match germline at one end; this may be a read error. CDR3 sequence: CASNLDRGSSPPHF. The CDR3 DNA is TGTGCCAGCAACCTCGACAGGGGGAGTTCACCCCCCCACTTT. The chain is built from TRBV28 and TRBJ1-6, with 9 bases matching TRBD1. This CDR3 is 14 amino acids long. Germline V lookup: CDR1 MDHEN, CDR2 SYDVKM.

In DNA form, the CDR3 reads TGCGCCAGCAGCTTGGGGGCAGGGGGTAACGGGCAGCCCCAGCATTTT. It encodes CASSLGAGGNGQPQHF. The chain links TRBV5-1 to TRBJ1-5, with 7 bases lining up with TRBD1. Per germline, CDR1 SGHRS and CDR2 YFSETQ. The CDR3 has 16 amino acids. V lost 0 bases and J lost 7; bases outside the gene matches: 10.